This entry lists 21 T cell receptor beta chains sequenced from one sample in a study of cytomegalovirus exposure and HLA in healthy donors. Researchers ran the PCR with 60 Vbeta and 13 Jbeta primers. TCRdb's table, derived via immunoSEQ multiplex PCR, lists solely in-frame clones and lacks some. The repertoire includes about 150,000 clones, 65% to 85% of them detected once, and 1.2% sits in the top ten. The sequenced material came from PBMCs. All receptors come from a boy aged 2 to 10 in good health and CMV-seronegative.

V is TRBV5-5 and J is TRBJ2-7; possibly TRBD2 for D (5 bases). CDR3 size: 16 residues. V was trimmed by 0 bases and J by 4 bases, leaving 17 bases between them. Germline V gene sequence: CDR1 SGHKS, CDR2 YYEKEE (reference sequence). CDR3 amino acids: CASSLAGGRVRYEQYF. CDR3 sequence (DNA): TGTGCCAGCAGCTTGGCCGGCGGGCGGGTGCGGTACGAGCAGTACTTC.

The genes are TRBV6-1 and TRBJ2-2, with D possibly matching TRBD2 (7 bases). The V and J ends lost 1 base and 7 bases respectively, with 13 bases between them. This CDR3 contains 15 residues. Germline V lookup: CDR1 MNHNS, CDR2 SASEGT. The CDR3 sequence is CASSEGGGESGELFF. The DNA of the CDR3 is TGTGCCAGCAGTGAAGGGGGGGGCGAAAGCGGGGAGCTGTTTTTT.

The chain uses TRBV18 and TRBJ2-3, with 7 bases matching TRBD2. The germline CDR1 and CDR2 sequences are KGHSH and LQKENI. CDR3 length: 14 amino acids. The V and J ends lost 4 bases and 1 base, in that order; junction bases with no gene match: 2. The chain's CDR3 is CASSQTSGTDTQYF. As DNA, the CDR3 is TGTGCCAGCTCACAAACTAGCGGCACAGATACGCAGTATTTT.

This chain joins TRBV4-1 and TRBJ2-7, with TRBD1 matching 8 bases. CDR3 length equals 14 residues. Germline V CDR1 and CDR2: MGHRA, YSYEKL. After removal of 0 bases from V and 3 bases from J, the junction contained 1 base not matched to a gene. The CDR3, as DNA: TGCGCCAGCAGCCAAGAAACAGGGGGCTACGAGCAGTACGTC. Translated: CASSQETGGYEQYV.

This clone was picked up one time. This chain connects TRBV18 to TRBJ2-3; perhaps TRBD2 as D (5 bases). In germline, CDR1 is KGHSH, CDR2 LQKENI. The V and J ends lost 3 bases and 1 base respectively, with 14 bases between them. The CDR3 covers 16 residues. CDR3 nucleotides: TGTGCCAGCTCACCCGATAGGTTCGGGGGCACAGATACGCAGTATTTT. Translation: CASSPDRFGGTDTQYF.

V is TRBV7-9 and J is TRBJ2-5, with D uncertain. Near its end, the DNA agrees better with TRBJ2-7, so the J call may be wrong. In germline, CDR1 is SEHNR, CDR2 FQNEAQ (reference sequence). The CDR3 consists of 14 residues. The CDR3 nucleotides read TGTGCCAGCAGCTTAGGGGCCACGGTTTACGAGCAGTACTTC. This translates into CASSLGATVYEQYF.

The rearrangement uses TRBV7-2 and TRBJ1-1; 7 bases fit TRBD1. V was pared by 5 bases and J by 4 bases, with 7 bases of the junction left unmatched. The CDR3 is 14 amino acids. Germline V gene sequence: CDR1 SGHTA, CDR2 FQGNSA. The CDR3 reads CASSRGRGGTEAFF. The CDR3 DNA reads as TGTGCCAGCAGCAGGGGGCGGGGAGGCACTGAAGCTTTCTTT.

V gene TRBV5-1 combines with J gene TRBJ2-3; 8 bases are shared with TRBD1. This CDR3 has 14 amino acids. Germline V lookup: CDR1 SGHRS, CDR2 YFSETQ. The junction had 1 base not matched to a gene; V was cut back by 0 bases and J by 4 bases. This chain's CDR3 is CASSLEQGADTQYF. CDR3 nucleotide sequence: TGCGCCAGCAGCTTGGAACAGGGGGCAGATACGCAGTATTTT.

The chain uses TRBV7-8 and TRBJ1-2, with TRBD1 matching over 7 bases. The CDR3 has 16 residues. V gave up 1 base and J gave up 8 bases; unmatched junction bases: 13. Germline loops: CDR1 SGHVS, CDR2 FQNEAQ. This chain's CDR3 is CASSLDVRGGAGGYTF. CDR3 nucleotides: TGTGCCAGCAGCTTAGACGTTCGAGGGGGCGCCGGAGGCTACACCTTC.

The chain is built from TRBV29-1 and TRBJ1-1, with D possibly matching TRBD1 (6 bases). Germline V CDR1 and CDR2: SQVTM, ANQGSEA. CDR3 length: 13 amino acids. V lost 5 bases to trimming and J lost 5 bases, with 15 bases between them. CDR3 sequence (DNA): TGCAGCGTTCTACAGGGTTTCGATACTGAAGCTTTCTTT. Encoded protein: CSVLQGFDTEAFF.

This sequence joins TRBV6-5 and TRBJ2-1; 13 positions match TRBD2. Germline V gene sequence: CDR1 MNHEY, CDR2 SVGAGI. J gave up 7 bases and V 6 bases, and 6 bases lay outside the gene matches. This CDR3 has 15 amino acids. The DNA for the CDR3 is TGTGCCAGCAGCCGTGGACTAGCGGGAGCGAATGAGCAGTTCTTC. Amino acids: CASSRGLAGANEQFF.

The chain employs TRBV18 and TRBJ2-1; TRBD2 matches at 7 bases. There are 16 residues in the CDR3. The V segment lost 4 bases and the J segment 2 bases; nucleotides outside the gene matches: 8. The germline V gene encodes CDR1 KGHSH and CDR2 LQKENI. This CDR3 is CASSLAGTKPYNEQFF. The CDR3 nucleotides are TGTGCCAGCTCACTCGCCGGGACTAAACCCTACAATGAGCAGTTCTTC.

The CDR3 protein is CASSEGQGTFQPQHF. The CDR3 DNA reads as TGTGCCAGCAGTGAAGGACAGGGGACATTCCAGCCCCAGCATTTT. The V and J genes are TRBV9 and TRBJ1-5; 9 bases align to TRBD1. Losses at the gene ends were 5 bases for V and 7 bases for J; bases not matched to a gene: 10. Germline CDR1 SGDLS, CDR2 YYNGEE. The CDR3 spans 15 residues.

The V gene is TRBV25-1, the J gene TRBJ2-7, with 9 bases aligning to TRBD1. Germline loops: CDR1 MGHDK, CDR2 SYGVNS. This CDR3 has 12 residues. The CDR3 region has the DNA TGTGCCAGCAGCCAGGACAGGGGACGTCCGTGGGTC. Encoded protein: CASSQDRGRPWV.

The rearrangement joins TRBV5-6 to TRBJ2-3, with a tentative D call TRBD1 (6 bases). The germline gives CDR1 SGHDT, CDR2 YYEEEE. V dropped 4 bases and J dropped 4 bases, with 10 bases sitting between them. The CDR3 covers 13 residues. This CDR3 reads CASSNRDPDTQYF. DNA of the CDR3: TGTGCCAGCAGCAACAGGGATCCAGATACGCAGTATTTT.

A few counts support this clone. This chain uses TRBV5-1 with TRBJ2-7, with 7 bases fitting TRBD2. After removal of 0 bases from V and 1 base from J, the junction contained 4 bases not matched to a gene. CDR3 size: 15 residues. The V gene's germline CDR1 is SGHRS and CDR2 YFSETQ. Written as DNA, the CDR3 is TGCGCCAGCAGCTTGGGGGGGGACTATTCCTACGAGCAGTACTTC. Amino acids: CASSLGGDYSYEQYF.

The chain couples TRBV16 to TRBJ1-1, with D hard to call. This CDR3 is 12 amino acids long. With 4 bases removed from V and 7 bases from J, the gap between germline ends came to 10 bases. Germline values: CDR1 KGHSY, CDR2 FQNENV. The CDR3 here is CASSLPGREAFF. The CDR3 bases are TGTGCCAGCAGCCTTCCGGGTCGTGAAGCTTTCTTT.

The chain couples TRBV11-2 to TRBJ2-7; D might be TRBD1 (6 bases). The length of the CDR3 is 15 residues. Trimming pared 5 bases from V and 2 bases from J, leaving 16 bases between. CDR1 is SGHAT, CDR2 FQNNGV, per germline. The CDR3 nucleotides read TGTGCCAGCAGCCGTGGACAGATACTCACCTACGAGCAGTACTTC. It is translated as CASSRGQILTYEQYF.

This sequence joins TRBV27 and TRBJ1-2; D gene ambiguous. CDR3 length: 13 amino acids. From germline, CDR1 is MNHEY and CDR2 SMNVEV (reference sequence). Trimming cost V 5 bases and J 4 bases, with 11 bases left between them. CDR3 residues: CASSPHGLYGYTF. For the CDR3, the DNA is TGTGCCAGCAGTCCCCATGGACTCTATGGCTACACCTTC.

This clone was found once. Other DNA sequences in the same sample also yield this CDR3. The V and J genes are TRBV2 and TRBJ1-2, with 7 nucleotides matching TRBD1. The V segment lost 4 bases and the J segment 3 bases; nucleotides outside the gene matches: 2. This CDR3 contains 13 residues. Germline V gives CDR1 SNHLY, CDR2 FYNNEI. Here the CDR3 DNA reads TGTGCCAGCAGTGGACAGGGAGACTATGGCTACACCTTC. Its translation is CASSGQGDYGYTF.

This clone was seen only once. The chain combines TRBV2 with TRBJ2-5; 8 bases map to TRBD2. Germline CDR1 and CDR2: SNHLY and FYNNEI. The CDR3 is 13 amino acids. V shed 10 bases, J shed 4 bases, and the junction held 8 bases outside the gene matches. In DNA form, the CDR3 reads TGTGCCACCCTTCCCCTAGCGGGAGAGACCCAGTACTTC. Its translation is CATLPLAGETQYF.